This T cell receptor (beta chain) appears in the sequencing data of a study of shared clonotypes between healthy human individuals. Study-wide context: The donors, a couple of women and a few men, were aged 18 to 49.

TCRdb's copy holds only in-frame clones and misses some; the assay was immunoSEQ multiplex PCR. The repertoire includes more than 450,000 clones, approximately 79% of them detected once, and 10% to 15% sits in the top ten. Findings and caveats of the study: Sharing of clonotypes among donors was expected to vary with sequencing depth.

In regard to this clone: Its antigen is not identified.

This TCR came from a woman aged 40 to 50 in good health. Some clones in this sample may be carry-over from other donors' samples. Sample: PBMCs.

This CDR3 is CASSSGQGSDYEQYF. The CDR3 coding sequence is TGTGCCAGCAGCTCGGGACAGGGGTCAGACTACGAGCAGTACTTC. The chain uses TRBV5-8 and TRBJ2-7; TRBD1 matches 10 bases. Trimming took 3 bases from V and 3 from J; bases not matched to a gene: 6. The CDR3 has 15 amino acids. Germline-derived CDR1 and CDR2 are SGHTS and YDEGEE.